The clone carrying this T cell receptor (beta chain) was detected ten times or more. Construction of the TCRbeta library involved unique molecular identifiers. Each CDR3 protein is one row after TCRdb ran MiXCR on the PCR reads. The sample yields 350,000 to 450,000 distinct CDR3 sequences, roughly 13% seen once. CDR3 size: 14 residues. After removal of 1 base from V and 7 bases from J, the junction contained 3 bases not matched to a gene. The entry originates in a study of T-cell reconstitution after alpha-beta-depleted transplantation in children. V usage is TRBV12-3 or TRBV12-4 and J usage is TRBJ1-4; 7 bases align to TRBD1. The TCR was taken from a human donor who donated a stem cell graft to a child with Fanconi anemia. Material: PBMCs, obtained from the stem cell graft. CDR3 DNA: TGTGCCAGCAGTTTAGGACAGGGTGGTGAAAAACTGTTTTTT. Its protein is CASSLGQGGEKLFF.